This section outlines one TCR beta chain sequence together with its context. What it recognizes is unknown. Germline CDR1 reads SSHAT; CDR2 reads FNYEAQ (reference sequence). The CDR3 is made up of 17 amino acids. V dropped 2 bases and J dropped 3 bases, with 17 bases sitting between them. The data stem from a study of graft-versus-host responses after intestinal transplantation. Study-wide findings and caveats: Patients with graft-donor T cell macrochimerism had high graft-versus-host to host-versus-graft clonal ratios in allografts.

Libraries were prepared by immunoSEQ multiplex PCR; TCRdb keeps only in-frame clonotypes and omits some of them. The table lists tens of thousands of clones, around 83% of them singletons, with roughly 17% in the top ten. The clonotype originates from a human donor who received an intestinal transplant. The V gene is TRBV7-7, the J gene TRBJ1-5, with no clear D. This specimen consisted of unstimulated CD8+ T cells sorted from spleen or lymph node cells, obtained before intestinal transplant. The CDR3 reads CASSLSPERPYNQPQHF. As DNA, the CDR3 is TGTGCCAGCAGCTTAAGCCCCGAAAGGCCTTACAATCAGCCCCAGCATTTT.